The T cell receptor (beta chain) described here comes from a study of cytomegalovirus exposure and HLA in healthy donors. Regarding the study as a whole: An analysis that was carried out later associated some 17,000 TCR beta sequences with HLA alleles at 0.05 false discovery rate. Clonal expansion was found to be greater in HLA-associated TCR beta chains than in equally common others in a later analysis.

The PCR was carried out with 60 Vbeta primers and 13 Jbeta primers. Libraries were prepared by immunoSEQ multiplex PCR; TCRdb keeps only in-frame clonotypes and omits some of them. In the table there are around 210,000 clones, over 75% of which are singletons. Points on this clone: Its antigen remains unknown.

The source is a boy younger than 18 in good health and CMV-seronegative. The specimen was PBMCs.

The CDR3 DNA is TGTGCCAGCTCGCTCGGAGGGGAAGGGTACGAGCAGTACTTC. Protein product: CASSLGGEGYEQYF. This chain joins TRBV9 and TRBJ2-7, with D perhaps matching TRBD2 (6 bases). The CDR3 has 14 residues. Germline V gene lookup returns CDR1 SGDLS and CDR2 YYNGEE. V was clipped by 7 bases and J by 4 bases, with 18 bases between them.